The clone carrying this T cell receptor beta chain has at least ten counts. The data stem from a study of regulatory T cells in long-lasting Graves disease. Indicated time point: newly diagnosed GD, antithyroid drugs for less than 3 months. Scientists built the TCR library using RNA that was extracted from PBMCs. Looked up from germline, CDR1 is SNHLY and CDR2 is FYNNEI. Germline trimming cut 2 bases from V and 11 bases from J; bases unmatched to any gene: 7. The CDR3 runs 14 residues. CDR3-region Arm-PCR and iRepertoire HTBI primers produced the TCR beta libraries. TCRdb reprocessed the multiplex PCR reads with MiXCR, giving one entry per CDR3 protein. Here the sample spans some 460,000 distinct CDR3 sequences, 15% to 20% being singletons. The sample also formed part of further work on T cells in Graves' hyperthyroidism and ophthalmopathy.

The chain uses TRBV2 and TRBJ2-1, with TRBD2 identical over 9 bases. Source: peripheral blood mononuclear cells (PBMCs), taken at new diagnosis, from a patient treated with antithyroid drugs. This receptor was identified in a man aged 35 to 55 with Graves disease. The CDR3 sequence: CASSETLAGSKQFF. CDR3 sequence (DNA): TGTGCCAGCAGTGAAACACTAGCGGGTTCTAAGCAGTTCTTC.